This T cell receptor beta chain was sequenced during a study of T cell responses to AZD1222 COVID-19 vaccine. Only in-frame clones appear in the TCRdb table, and some are missing; sequencing was by immunoSEQ multiplex PCR. The sample records more than 150,000 clones, approximately 90% being singletons. Trimming took 6 bases from V and 0 from J; bases not matched to a gene: 2. The CDR3 runs 14 residues. The germline CDR1 and CDR2 sequences are SNHLY and FYNNEI. The sequence was obtained from an adult in good health. The chain links TRBV2 to TRBJ1-5; 7 positions match TRBD1. This specimen consisted of peripheral blood, obtained on day 0 of AZD1222 vaccination. CDR3: CASRQGNSNQPQHF. In DNA, the CDR3 is TGTGCCAGCAGACAGGGGAATAGCAATCAGCCCCAGCATTTT.